Following are 2 T cell receptor beta chains from one sample sequenced in a study of blood T cell repertoires in COVID-19. Produced via immunoSEQ multiplex PCR; TCRdb's table is partial and in-frame only. This sample carries approximately 150,000 clones, around 86% of them seen once, and the ten largest clones take roughly 8%. The sample consisted of peripheral blood. Receptor source: a human donor in a cohort sampled during active COVID-19.

The V and J genes are TRBV9 and TRBJ2-3; D gene uncertain. In germline, CDR1 is SGDLS, CDR2 YYNGEE. This CDR3 comprises 15 residues. V lost 0 bases, J lost 2 bases, and 10 bases lay in between. CDR3: CASSVVENPTDTQYF. The DNA for the CDR3 is TGTGCCAGCAGCGTAGTTGAGAACCCCACAGATACGCAGTATTTT.

V gene TRBV18 combines with J gene TRBJ2-7, with TRBD2 identical over 7 bases. The CDR3 is 13 amino acids. Germline CDR1 and CDR2: KGHSH and LQKENI. V lost 6 bases, J lost 4 bases, and 6 bases stayed unmatched. CDR3 loop: CASSLSGGYEQYF. CDR3 in DNA: TGTGCCAGCTCTCTCTCGGGGGGTTACGAGCAGTACTTC.